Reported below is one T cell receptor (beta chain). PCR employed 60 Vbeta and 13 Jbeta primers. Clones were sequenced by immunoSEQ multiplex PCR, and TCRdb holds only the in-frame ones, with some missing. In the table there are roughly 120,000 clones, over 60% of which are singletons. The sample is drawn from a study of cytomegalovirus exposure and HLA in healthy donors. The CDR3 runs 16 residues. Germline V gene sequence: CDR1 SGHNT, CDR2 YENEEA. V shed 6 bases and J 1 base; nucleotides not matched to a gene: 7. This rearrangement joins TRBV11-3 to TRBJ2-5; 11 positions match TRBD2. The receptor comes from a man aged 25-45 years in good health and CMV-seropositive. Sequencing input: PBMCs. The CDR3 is CASSQNSGGVQETQYF. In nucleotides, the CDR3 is TGTGCCAGCAGTCAAAATAGCGGGGGGGTCCAAGAGACCCAGTACTTC.